This is a list of T cell receptor beta chains from one sample in a study of CD8 T cells in ankylosing spondylitis. TCRdb independently ran MiXCR on the 5' RACE reads; one entry per CDR3 protein. The table has about 36,000 distinct CDR3 sequences, around an eighth seen once. The sample consisted of synovial fluid, either unsorted or a sorted T cell fraction (not recorded which). The receptors come from a male donor with ankylosing spondylitis. CDR3s include the opening cysteine and the closing phenylalanine or tryptophan. The D gene is left open where the match is weak. Not every row has a clone size; where given, it reads once, few, many or a size class.

-	TRBJ2-7	many	TRBV9	TGTGCCAGCAGCGTAGGGGGGGAGTCCTACGAGCAGTACTTC	CASSVGGESYEQYF
-	TRBJ2-7	-	TRBV28	TGTGCCAGCAGTTTTTCCAGGACACAGACCTACGAGCAGTACTTC	CASSFSRTQTYEQYF
-	TRBJ1-5	-	TRBV5-7	TGTGCCATGAGCCTAGGGGGGCTGCCCCAGCATTTT	CAMSLGGLPQHF
-	TRBJ1-4	many	TRBV6-2/TRBV6-3	TGTGCCAGCAGCCCCGGGACGGCAGCAACTAATGAAAAACTGTTTTTT	CASSPGTAATNEKLFF
TRBD2	TRBJ2-3	-	TRBV12-3/TRBV12-4	TGTGCCAGCGGGGGACTAGCGGGACGCACAGATACGCAGTATTTT	CASGGLAGRTDTQYF
-	TRBJ1-3	many	TRBV6-5	TGTGCCAGCAGTTACCGGGTTGCTGGAAACACCATATATTTT	CASSYRVAGNTIYF
-	TRBJ2-2	-	TRBV15	TGTGCCACCAGCTCCGAGGGACCCAACACCGGGGAGCTGTTTTTT	CATSSEGPNTGELFF
TRBD1	TRBJ2-6	many	TRBV4-3	TGCGCCAGCGGACAGGGGGACAGCTCTGGGGCCAACGTCCTGACTTTC	CASGQGDSSGANVLTF
-	TRBJ2-2	-	TRBV28	TGTGCCAGCAGTAACCGGGGAACCGGGGAGCTGTTTTTT	CASSNRGTGELFF
-	TRBJ1-1	many	TRBV10-3	TGTGCCATCAGTGGGGCCGGTGAAGCTTTCTTT	CAISGAGEAFF
TRBD1	TRBJ1-2	-	TRBV20-1	TGCAGTGCTAGAGACCGACAGGGGGCTAACTATGGCTACACCTTC	CSARDRQGANYGYTF
TRBD1	TRBJ1-5	many	TRBV27	TGTGCCAGCAGCAAGACAGGGAGCTATCAGCCCCAGCATTTT	CASSKTGSYQPQHF
-	TRBJ2-3	-	TRBV6-4	TGTGCCAGCGCGGACGGGGATACAGATACGCAGTATTTT	CASADGDTDTQYF
-	TRBJ2-4	-	TRBV2	TGTGCCAGCAGAAGGCCTCGGGACCTTTATTACTTC	CASRRPRDLYYF
TRBD2	TRBJ2-1	medium-sized	TRBV4-3	TGCGCCAGCAGCCAAGAGTCGCTAGCGGCTTACAATGAGCAGTTCTTC	CASSQESLAAYNEQFF
TRBD2	TRBJ2-1	many	TRBV12-3/TRBV12-4	TGTGCCAGCAGTGCAACTAGCGTAGGTTACAATGAGCAGTTCTTC	CASSATSVGYNEQFF
-	TRBJ1-1	-	TRBV21-1	TGTGCCAGCAGCATGATGAAGGGTGAAGCTTTCTTT	CASSMMKGEAFF
-	TRBJ2-1	-	TRBV29-1	TGCAGCGTTGGGACCCCGAGCTCCTACAATGAGCAGTTCTTC	CSVGTPSSYNEQFF
-	TRBJ1-2	-	TRBV4-3	TGCGCCAGCAGCCAGCGAGAGGGCTATGGCTACACCTTC	CASSQREGYGYTF
TRBD1	TRBJ2-7	-	TRBV10-3	TGTGCCATCGCTGTCCAGGGGGTCGAGCAGTACTTC	CAIAVQGVEQYF
TRBD1	TRBJ1-2	-	TRBV10-3	TGTGCCATCCGGGACAGGGCTTTCGAGGCACATGGCTACACCTTC	CAIRDRAFEAHGYTF
TRBD1	TRBJ2-1	few	TRBV4-3	TGCGCCAGCAGTCGCGGGACAGGAGGGTTCAATGAGCAGTTCTTC	CASSRGTGGFNEQFF
TRBD1	TRBJ1-1	few	TRBV5-1	TGCGCCAGCAGCTGGGACAGGGGGAACACTGAAGCTTTCTTT	CASSWDRGNTEAFF
TRBD2	TRBJ2-2	few	TRBV7-9	TGTGCCAGCAGCTCCAGCGGGGCCGACCGGGAGCTGTTTTTT	CASSSSGADRELFF
-	TRBJ2-7	-	TRBV10-3	TGTGCCATCAGTGAGGCAGGCCTCCTCTCCTACGAGCAGTACTTC	CAISEAGLLSYEQYF
-	TRBJ2-7	many	TRBV12-3/TRBV12-4	TGTGCCAGCAGCCCCTACTACGAGCAGTACTTC	CASSPYYEQYF
-	TRBJ1-1	many	TRBV9	TGTGCCAGCAGCGGCCGGGAGTCCCTTACTGAAGCTTTCTTT	CASSGRESLTEAFF
-	TRBJ1-5	many	TRBV10-2	TGCGCCAGCAGTGAGAGGTTATCGGGCAATCAGCCCCAGCATTTT	CASSERLSGNQPQHF
-	TRBJ1-4	many	TRBV12-3/TRBV12-4	TGTGCCAGCAGAGAGGGGAAGGGGGAGACCCAACCGACTAATGAAAAACTGTTTTTT	CASREGKGETQPTNEKLFF
TRBD1	TRBJ2-1	many	TRBV28	TGTGCCAGCAGTTTATGGGACAGGGTTGACTACAATGAGCAGTTCTTC	CASSLWDRVDYNEQFF
-	TRBJ2-1	few	TRBV7-6	TGTGCCAGCAGCTTAGGCAGGCTAGCGTCATCCTACAATGAGCAGTTCTTC	CASSLGRLASSYNEQFF
TRBD2	TRBJ2-7	-	TRBV28	TGTGCCAGCAGTTTATTAGGGCAGACTAGCGGGGCCTTAGGAATTTACGAGCAGTACTTC	CASSLLGQTSGALGIYEQYF
-	TRBJ1-2	many	TRBV12-3/TRBV12-4	TGTGCCAGCAGTAATTGGCAGGGTTTAACTAACTATGGCTACACCTTC	CASSNWQGLTNYGYTF
-	TRBJ2-7	many	TRBV11-2	TGTGCCAGCAGCCCAGGGTATAGGGAGCAGTACTTC	CASSPGYREQYF
-	TRBJ2-1	-	TRBV7-8	TGTGCCAGCAGCTTAGGACACGGTGAGCAGTTCTTC	CASSLGHGEQFF
-	TRBJ2-2	-	TRBV20-1	-	CSARDIGTTGELFFF
-	TRBJ2-7	-	TRBV6-1	TGTGCCAGCAGTGATACAGACCCCTACGAGCAGTACTTC	CASSDTDPYEQYF
-	TRBJ1-5	many	TRBV6-2/TRBV6-3	TGTGCCAGCAGTCTGACAGTGGATAGCAATCAGCCCCAGCATTTT	CASSLTVDSNQPQHF
TRBD2	TRBJ2-7	few	TRBV27	TGTGCCAGCAGTTTATCCCCCCTCGGGCGGGAGGCCTCCTACGAGCAGTACTTC	CASSLSPLGREASYEQYF
TRBD2	TRBJ2-7	many	TRBV12-3/TRBV12-4	TGTGCCAGCAGTTTAGGAGGTAGCGGGAGAAACGAGCAGTACTTC	CASSLGGSGRNEQYF
TRBD1	TRBJ2-1	few	TRBV7-9	TGTGCCAGCAGCTTTCGGGACAGGGCCTACAATGAGCAGTTCTTC	CASSFRDRAYNEQFF
-	TRBJ2-5	-	TRBV3-1	TGTGCCAGCAGCCACACCAGGGTTTTAGAGACCCAGTACTTC	CASSHTRVLETQYF
-	TRBJ2-2	many	TRBV27	TGTGCCAGCAGCCGAAGCTCGGGAGCCACCGGGGAGCTGTTTTTT	CASSRSSGATGELFF
-	TRBJ2-7	-	TRBV4-3	TGCGCCAGCAGCCAAGAAGGGTCAGGGTACTACGAGCAGTACTTC	CASSQEGSGYYEQYF
-	TRBJ2-1	few	TRBV9	TGTGCCAGCAGCGCTAGCCCCAATGAGCAGTTCTTC	CASSASPNEQFF
TRBD2	TRBJ2-3	-	TRBV20-1	TGCAGTGCTAGAGCGGCTAGCGGGAGGACAGATACGCAGTATTTT	CSARAASGRTDTQYF
-	TRBJ2-5	few	TRBV10-3	TGTGCCATCAGTGAGGGCCGCCCCAAGACCCAGTACTTC	CAISEGRPKTQYF
-	TRBJ1-1	-	TRBV20-1	TGCAGTGCTAAGCGACAGAACACTGAAGCTTTCTTT	CSAKRQNTEAFF
-	TRBJ1-1	-	TRBV9	TGTGCCAGCAGCTCCCATCACGGGAAGGGGATGGGGAAAAACACTGAAGCTTTCTTT	CASSSHHGKGMGKNTEAFF
TRBD2	TRBJ2-1	-	TRBV11-2	TGTGCCAGCAGCTTTTTGCCCCGGGGGAGCGGGAGGAATATCTCCTACAATGAGCAGTTCTTC	CASSFLPRGSGRNISYNEQFF
-	TRBJ1-1	few	TRBV4-1	TGCGCCAGCAGCCTACTCTACGCGCGGGGGGCCTGGAACACTGAAGCTTTCTTT	CASSLLYARGAWNTEAFF
-	TRBJ2-3	-	TRBV6-1	TGTGCCAGCAATAGGGGGTCAGAGGCAGATACGCAGTATTTT	CASNRGSEADTQYF
TRBD1	TRBJ2-7	many	TRBV11-2	TGTGCCAGCAGCTTCGGTGGACAGGGAGGATCCTACGAGCAGTACTTC	CASSFGGQGGSYEQYF
TRBD2	TRBJ2-7	-	TRBV6-2/TRBV6-3	TGTGCCAGCAGTGACTCCCGACTAGCGAGGGACGAGCAGTACTTC	CASSDSRLARDEQYF
-	TRBJ2-1	-	TRBV7-9	TGTGCCAGCAGGCCAGAGAATGGTCTTGAGCAGTTCTTC	CASRPENGLEQFF